The 4 T cell receptor beta chains below were found in one sample sequenced in a study of Tregs in tolerant kidney transplant recipients. Sequenced by immunoSEQ multiplex PCR; TCRdb stores in-frame clones only, minus some. The repertoire consists of about 90,000 clones, with 80% to 95% occurring once and the leading ten covering under 2%. Mixed chimerism was transient after nonmyeloablative marrow transplants from related graft donors. The source was CD4+ T cells from blood (PBMCs), collected 12 months after the transplant. The receptor set was obtained from a human patient who received a combined kidney and bone marrow transplant. Some T cells may trace back to the graft donor.

This chain links TRBV10-3 with TRBJ2-7; 7 bases align to TRBD1. V dropped 6 bases and J dropped 2; count of bases not matched to a gene: 7. The germline CDR1 and CDR2 sequences are ENHRY and SYGVKD. The CDR3 consists of 14 residues. Here the CDR3 DNA reads TGTGCCATCAGCCCCGGGACAGTTGCCTACGAGCAGTACTTC. The encoded protein is CAISPGTVAYEQYF.

The V and J genes are TRBV19 and TRBJ2-7; TRBD1 matches 7 bases. The length of the CDR3 is 14 residues. Per the germline V gene, CDR1 is LNHDA and CDR2 is SQIVND (reference sequence). V was pared by 4 bases and J by 1 base, with 4 bases of the junction left unmatched. CDR3 bases: TGTGCCAGTAGTACGGACAGGACTTCCTACGAGCAGTACTTC. It codes for CASSTDRTSYEQYF.

This chain joins TRBV4-3 and TRBJ2-3; 9 bases line up with TRBD1. J gave up 4 bases and V 1 base, and 6 bases lay outside the gene matches. Germline V gene lookup returns CDR1 LGHNA and CDR2 YSLEER. The CDR3 runs to 16 residues. CDR3: CASSQVPGQGADTQYF. The CDR3 DNA follows: TGCGCCAGCAGCCAAGTCCCGGGACAGGGAGCAGATACGCAGTATTTT.

The J gene is TRBJ2-7, the V gene TRBV19, with 8 bases matching TRBD2. V lost 4 bases to trimming and J lost 7 bases; unmatched junction nucleotides: 6. The CDR3 runs to 13 residues. The V gene's germline CDR1 is LNHDA and CDR2 SQIVND (reference sequence). The CDR3 is CASSKGLVGEQYF. CDR3 bases: TGTGCCAGTAGTAAGGGACTAGTCGGTGAGCAGTACTTC.